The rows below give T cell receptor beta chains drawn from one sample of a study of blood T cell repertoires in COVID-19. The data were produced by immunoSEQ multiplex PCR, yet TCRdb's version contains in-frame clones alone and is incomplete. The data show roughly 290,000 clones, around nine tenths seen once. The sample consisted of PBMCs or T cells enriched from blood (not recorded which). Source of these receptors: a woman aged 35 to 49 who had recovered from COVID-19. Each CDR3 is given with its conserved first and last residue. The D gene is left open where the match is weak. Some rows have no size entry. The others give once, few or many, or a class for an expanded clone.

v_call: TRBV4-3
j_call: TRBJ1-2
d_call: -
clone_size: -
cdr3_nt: TGCGCCAGCAGCCAACTCGGACAGCTGCGGTCTGGCTACACCTTC
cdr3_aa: CASSQLGQLRSGYTF

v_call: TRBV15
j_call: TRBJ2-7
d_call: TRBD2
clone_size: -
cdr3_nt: TGTGCCACCAGCAGAGCGGCTAGCGGTAAATCTTACGAGCAGTACTTC
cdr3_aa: CATSRAASGKSYEQYF

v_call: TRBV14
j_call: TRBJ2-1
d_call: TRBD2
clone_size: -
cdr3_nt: TGTGCCAGCAGCCATCGATATAGCGGGAGTAGGAGCAATGAGCAGTTCTTC
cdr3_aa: CASSHRYSGSRSNEQFF

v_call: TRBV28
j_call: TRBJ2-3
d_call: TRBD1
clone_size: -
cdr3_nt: TGTGCCAGCAGTACCCCATTTAGGACAGGCCTGTCCGCAGATACGCAGTATTTT
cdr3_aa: CASSTPFRTGLSADTQYF

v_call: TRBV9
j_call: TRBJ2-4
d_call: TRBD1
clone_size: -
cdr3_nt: TGTGCCAGCAGCCCCGGGACAGATGCAAACATTCAGTACTTC
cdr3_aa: CASSPGTDANIQYF

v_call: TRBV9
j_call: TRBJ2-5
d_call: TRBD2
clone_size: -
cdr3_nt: TGTGCCAGCAGCGTAGGTAGCGGGAGTTATAGGGAGACCCAGTACTTC
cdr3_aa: CASSVGSGSYRETQYF

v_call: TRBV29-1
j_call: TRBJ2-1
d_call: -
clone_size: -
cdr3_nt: TGCAGCGTTAATGAGAGATACAATGAGCAGTTCTTC
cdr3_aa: CSVNERYNEQFF

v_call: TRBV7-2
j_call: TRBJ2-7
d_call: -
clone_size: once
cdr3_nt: TGTGCCAGCAGCCTAACCTCCTCCTACGAGCAGTACTTC
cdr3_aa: CASSLTSSYEQYF

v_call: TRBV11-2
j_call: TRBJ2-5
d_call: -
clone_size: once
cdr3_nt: TGTGCCAGCAGCTTCGCAGAAGAGACCCAGTACTTC
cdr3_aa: CASSFAEETQYF

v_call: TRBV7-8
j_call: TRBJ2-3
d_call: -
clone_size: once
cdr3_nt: TGTGCCAGCAGCCCCGAGTGGGAGCTAGATACGCAGTATTTT
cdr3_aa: CASSPEWELDTQYF

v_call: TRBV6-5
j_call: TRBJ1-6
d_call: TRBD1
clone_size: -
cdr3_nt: TGTGCCAGCAGACTCCCGCAGGGGGAAAATTCACCCCTCCACTTT
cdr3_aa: CASRLPQGENSPLHF

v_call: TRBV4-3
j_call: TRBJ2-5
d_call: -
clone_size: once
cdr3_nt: TGCGCCAGCAGCCAAGGACAGTCCTCCCAAGAGACCCAGTACTTC
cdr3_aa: CASSQGQSSQETQYF

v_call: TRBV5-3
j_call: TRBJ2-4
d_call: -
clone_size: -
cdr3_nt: TGTGCCAGAAGCTTGGGAGGACAATTAGACATTCAGTACTTC
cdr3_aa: CARSLGGQLDIQYF

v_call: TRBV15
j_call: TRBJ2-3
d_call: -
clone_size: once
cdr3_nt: TGTGCCACCAGCAGAGATCGGGCAGGGGCGGGAGATACGCAGTATTTT
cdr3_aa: CATSRDRAGAGDTQYF

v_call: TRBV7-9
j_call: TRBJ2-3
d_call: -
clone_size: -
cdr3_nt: TGTGCCAGCAGCTTAGCGCAGGCAACAGATACGCAGTATTTT
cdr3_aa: CASSLAQATDTQYF

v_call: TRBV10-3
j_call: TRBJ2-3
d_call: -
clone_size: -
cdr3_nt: TGTGCCATCAGTGATGTGGGAGCTGGCACAGATACGCAGTATTTT
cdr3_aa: CAISDVGAGTDTQYF

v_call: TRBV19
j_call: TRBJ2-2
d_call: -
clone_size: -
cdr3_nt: TGTGCCAGTAGTCCTAACTTTCTCGGCACCGGGGAGCTGTTTTTT
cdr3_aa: CASSPNFLGTGELFF

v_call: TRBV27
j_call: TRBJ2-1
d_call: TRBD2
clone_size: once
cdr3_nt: TGTGCCAGCAGCAGTACTAGCGGGTCCTACAATGAGCAGTTCTTC
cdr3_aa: CASSSTSGSYNEQFF

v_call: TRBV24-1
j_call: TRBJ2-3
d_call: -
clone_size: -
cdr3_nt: TGTGCCACCAGTGTAGGTGAGGGAGATACGCAGTATTTT
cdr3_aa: CATSVGEGDTQYF

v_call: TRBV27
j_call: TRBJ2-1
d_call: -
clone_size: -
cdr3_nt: TGTGCCAGCACCTACCTAAACCGGGAAAGGATGTTCTTC
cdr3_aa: CASTYLNRERMFF

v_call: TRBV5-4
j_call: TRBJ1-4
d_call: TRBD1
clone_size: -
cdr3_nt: TGTGCCAGCAGCCCGGGACAGAGTAATGAAAAACTGTTTTTT
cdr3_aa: CASSPGQSNEKLFF

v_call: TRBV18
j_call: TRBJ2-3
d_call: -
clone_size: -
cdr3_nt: TGTGCCAGCTCACAACTAGCTGCCGGCACAGATACGCAGTATTTT
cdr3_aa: CASSQLAAGTDTQYF